This T cell receptor (beta chain) appears in the sequencing data of a study of brain T cells in children with intractable seizures. The study, taken as a whole, reports: Clones missing pre-surgery may reflect undersampling of that blood sample. Patients' HCMV serostatus was unknown; virus specificity rests on CDR3 similarity alone.

Time point indicated: blood from clinic visit 5 months post-surgery; TSC patient then seizure free. Surgery cases with the highest brain T cell transcript signatures were chosen for sequencing. Pre-surgery treatment included at least one anti-epileptic drug. This clone was recorded a few times. What it binds is not known. V dropped 7 bases and J dropped 10 bases, with 11 bases sitting between them. The length of the CDR3 is 11 residues. Per the germline V gene, CDR1 is MNHEY and CDR2 is SVGAGI. Repertoires were generated with immunoSEQ multiplex PCR, while TCRdb's copy carries only in-frame clones and drops some. The sample consists of 300,000 to 400,000 clones, roughly 93% of them appearing once.

This TCR derives from a boy younger than two with tuberous sclerosis and intractable seizures. The input for sequencing was peripheral blood, taken about 5 months after surgery. V gene TRBV6-5 combines with J gene TRBJ2-1; D is tentatively TRBD1 or TRBD2 (6 bases each). The CDR3 protein is CASIGGWEQFF. The CDR3 coding sequence is TGTGCCAGCATAGGGGGGTGGGAGCAGTTCTTC.